The present T cell receptor (beta chain) was sequenced within a study of CD8+ T cells in alopecia areata. The authors extracted RNA and reverse transcribed it into cDNA as the sequencing template. The data were produced by immunoSEQ multiplex PCR, yet TCRdb's version contains in-frame clones alone and is incomplete. The sample holds hundreds of thousands of clones, 67% seen once. Germline CDR1 LNHDA, CDR2 SQIVND (reference sequence). With 4 bases removed from V and 5 bases from J, the gap between germline ends came to 17 bases. CDR3 size: 15 residues. Of note for this clone: Its target is not known.

General study results and limits: Elevated clonality characterized lesional scalp relative to normal scalp, particularly in alopecia totalis/universalis. Whereas mice showed it more clearly, TCR sharing across patients was murkier, possibly because of HLA.

This receptor was taken from a human donor with alopecia areata. The chain couples TRBV19 to TRBJ2-5, with D tentatively TRBD2 (6 bases). Sequenced material: CD4+ T cells sorted from blood, taken at week 0. The CDR3 DNA reads as TGTGCCAGTAGTAGCGGGGAACCAACCGGGGAGACCCAGTACTTC. Amino acids: CASSSGEPTGETQYF.